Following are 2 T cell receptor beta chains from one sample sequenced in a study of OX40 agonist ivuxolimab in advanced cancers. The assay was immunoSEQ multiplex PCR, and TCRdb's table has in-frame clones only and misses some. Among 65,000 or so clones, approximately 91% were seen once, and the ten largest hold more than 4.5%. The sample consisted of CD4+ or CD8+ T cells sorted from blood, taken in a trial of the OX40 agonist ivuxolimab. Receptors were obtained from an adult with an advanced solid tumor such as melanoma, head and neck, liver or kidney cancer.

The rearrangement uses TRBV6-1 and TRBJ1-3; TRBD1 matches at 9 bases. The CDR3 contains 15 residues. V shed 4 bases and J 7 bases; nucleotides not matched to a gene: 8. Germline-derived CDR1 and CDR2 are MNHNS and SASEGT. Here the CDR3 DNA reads TGTGCCAGCAGTGTAGGACAGGGGAGAGGGAACACCATATATTTT. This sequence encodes CASSVGQGRGNTIYF.

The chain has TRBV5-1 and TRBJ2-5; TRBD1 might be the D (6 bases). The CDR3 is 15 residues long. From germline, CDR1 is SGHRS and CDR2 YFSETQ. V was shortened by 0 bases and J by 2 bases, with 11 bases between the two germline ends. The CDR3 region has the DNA TGCGCCAGCAGCTTGGGGGCCGGGACACAAGAGACCCAGTACTTC. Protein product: CASSLGAGTQETQYF.